This T cell receptor (beta chain) was observed in a study of chemoradiotherapy in HPV16-positive cancers. Study-wide findings and caveats: During treatment, candidate HPV-specific clones and E7-related motifs expanded in tumor. In HPV16-positive patients, HPV-responsive T-cell expansion tracked better recurrence-free survival.

Profiling relied on immunoSEQ multiplex PCR, and the TCRdb table lists in-frame clones only, not all of them. The sample carries under 6,500 clones, over 75% recorded once. This clone was seen only once. The target antigen is unknown. This clonotype was obtained from a human donor with HPV-associated anogenital cancer. Specimen: tumor tissue, collected from a patient who underwent chemoradiotherapy.

The CDR3 DNA follows: TGTGCCAGCATGGCAAATTTAAAGGGCACTGAAGCTTTCTTT. Amino acids: CASMANLKGTEAFF. V gene TRBV27 combines with J gene TRBJ1-1; D gene ambiguous. The V gene's germline CDR1 is MNHEY and CDR2 SMNVEV (reference sequence). The length of the CDR3 is 14 residues. V lost 7 bases to trimming and J lost 4 bases, with 16 bases between them.